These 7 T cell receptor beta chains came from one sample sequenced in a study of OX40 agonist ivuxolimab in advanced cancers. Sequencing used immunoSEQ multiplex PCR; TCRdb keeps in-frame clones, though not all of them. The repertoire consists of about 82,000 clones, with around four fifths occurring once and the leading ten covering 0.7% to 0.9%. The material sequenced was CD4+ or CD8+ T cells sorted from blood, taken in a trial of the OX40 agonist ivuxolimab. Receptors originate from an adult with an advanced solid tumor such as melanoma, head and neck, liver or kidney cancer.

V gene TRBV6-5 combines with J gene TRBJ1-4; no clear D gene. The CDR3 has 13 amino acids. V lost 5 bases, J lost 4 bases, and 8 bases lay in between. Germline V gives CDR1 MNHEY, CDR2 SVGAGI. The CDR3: CASSREGNEKLFF. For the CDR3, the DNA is TGTGCCAGCAGTCGCGAGGGTAATGAAAAACTGTTTTTT.

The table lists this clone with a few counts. This chain's CDR3 is CASSPRTGSSGNTIYF. The CDR3 region has the DNA TGTGCCAGCAGCCCACGGACGGGAAGCTCTGGAAACACCATATATTTT. The chain employs TRBV2 and TRBJ1-3; D is unclear. Per the germline V gene, CDR1 is SNHLY and CDR2 is FYNNEI. The CDR3 runs 16 residues. V was trimmed by 6 bases and J by 0 bases, leaving 15 bases between them.

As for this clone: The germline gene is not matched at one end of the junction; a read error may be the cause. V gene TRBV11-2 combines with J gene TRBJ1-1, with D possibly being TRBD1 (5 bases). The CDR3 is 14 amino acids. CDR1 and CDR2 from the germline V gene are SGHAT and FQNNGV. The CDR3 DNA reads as TGTGCCAGCAGCTTAGTTTTGTCTGGGGCTGAGGCTTTCTTT. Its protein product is CASSLVLSGAEAFF.

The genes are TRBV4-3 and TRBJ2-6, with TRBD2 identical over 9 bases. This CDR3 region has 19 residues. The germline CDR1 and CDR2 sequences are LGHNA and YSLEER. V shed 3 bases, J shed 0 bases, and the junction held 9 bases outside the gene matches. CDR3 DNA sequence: TGCGCCAGCAGCCACGGGACTAGCAGCTGGAACTCTGGGGCCAACGTCCTGACTTTC. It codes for CASSHGTSSWNSGANVLTF.

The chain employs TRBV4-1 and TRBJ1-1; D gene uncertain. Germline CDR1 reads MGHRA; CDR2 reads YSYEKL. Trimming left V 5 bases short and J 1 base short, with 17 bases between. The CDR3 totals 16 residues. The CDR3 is CASSKLDLIANTEAFF. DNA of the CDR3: TGCGCCAGCAGCAAACTGGACTTGATTGCGAACACTGAAGCTTTCTTT.

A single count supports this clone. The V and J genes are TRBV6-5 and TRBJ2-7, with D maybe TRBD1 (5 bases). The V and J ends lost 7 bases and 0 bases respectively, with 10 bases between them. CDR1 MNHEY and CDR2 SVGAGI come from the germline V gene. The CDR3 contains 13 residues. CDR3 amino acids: CASTRASSYEQYF. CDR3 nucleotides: TGTGCCAGCACCAGGGCCAGCTCCTACGAGCAGTACTTC.

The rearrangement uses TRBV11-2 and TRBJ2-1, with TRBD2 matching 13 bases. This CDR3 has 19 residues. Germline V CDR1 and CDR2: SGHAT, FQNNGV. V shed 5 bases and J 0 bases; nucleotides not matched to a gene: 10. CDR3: CASSQGLAGDWSSYNEQFF. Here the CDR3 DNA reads TGTGCCAGCAGCCAAGGACTAGCGGGGGATTGGAGCTCCTACAATGAGCAGTTCTTC. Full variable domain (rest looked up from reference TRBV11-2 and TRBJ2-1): EAGVAQSPRYKIIEKRQSVAFWCNPISGHATLYWYQQILGQGPKLLIQFQNNGVVDDSQLPKDRFSAERLKGVDSTLKIQPAKLEDSAVYLCASSQGLAGDWSSYNEQFFGPGTRLTVL.